This T cell receptor beta chain originates from a study of blood T cell repertoires in COVID-19. For the study at large: T cells, B-cell-depleted T cells, or PBMCs provided the cDNA or gDNA that served as material.

The germline V and J ends were trimmed by 3 bases and 0 bases, with 15 bases remaining between them. Germline V CDR1 and CDR2: LGHDT, YNNKEL (reference sequence). The CDR3 loop spans 17 amino acids. Assay used: immunoSEQ multiplex PCR; TCRdb lists only in-frame clones, some missing. The profile shows roughly 230,000 clones, around 80% of them singletons. V gene TRBV3-1 (or the pseudogene TRBV3-2) combines with J gene TRBJ2-1; the D gene is possibly TRBD2 (5 bases). Sequenced sample: peripheral blood. This clonotype originated in a man aged 40-55 years with active or convalescent COVID-19. The CDR3 protein is CASSQDWTLSSYNEQFF. CDR3 DNA sequence: TGTGCCAGCAGCCAGGACTGGACTCTGAGCTCCTACAATGAGCAGTTCTTC.